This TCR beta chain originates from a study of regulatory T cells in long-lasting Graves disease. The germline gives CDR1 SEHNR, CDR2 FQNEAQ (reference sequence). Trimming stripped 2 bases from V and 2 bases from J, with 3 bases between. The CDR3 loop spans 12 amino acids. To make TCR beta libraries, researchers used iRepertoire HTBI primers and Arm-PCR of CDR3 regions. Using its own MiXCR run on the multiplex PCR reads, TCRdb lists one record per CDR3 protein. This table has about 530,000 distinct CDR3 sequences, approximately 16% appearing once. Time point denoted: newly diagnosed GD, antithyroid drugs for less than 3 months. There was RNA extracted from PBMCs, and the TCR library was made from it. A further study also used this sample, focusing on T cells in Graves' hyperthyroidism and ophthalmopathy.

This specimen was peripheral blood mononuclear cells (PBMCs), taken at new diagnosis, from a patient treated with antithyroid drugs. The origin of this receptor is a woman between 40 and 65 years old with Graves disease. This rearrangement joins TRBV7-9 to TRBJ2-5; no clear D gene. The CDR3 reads CASSLQQETQYF. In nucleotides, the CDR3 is TGTGCCAGCAGCTTACAGCAAGAGACCCAGTACTTC.